This T cell receptor beta chain stems from a study of control samples from healthy donors and cancer patients. This table comes from immunoSEQ multiplex PCR, and its TCRdb copy is limited to in-frame clones, with some not included. The table shows fewer than 90,000 clones, with 94% occurring only once. CDR1 and CDR2 from the germline V gene are LGHNT and FRNRAP. V lost 10 bases and J lost 6, with 16 bases in between. The CDR3 is 13 residues long. The specimen sequenced was blood. The origin of this receptor is a woman aged 40 to 49 in good health. The chain is built from TRBV12-5 and TRBJ2-1; either TRBD1 or TRBD2 may fit D (5 bases each). CDR3 residues: CATVPRAGNEQFF. DNA of the CDR3: TGTGCTACGGTACCCAGGGCGGGCAATGAGCAGTTCTTC.